This T cell receptor (beta chain) was profiled in a study of T cell responses to AZD1222 COVID-19 vaccine. The method was immunoSEQ multiplex PCR; TCRdb's version includes in-frame clones alone and lacks a portion of them. The data show some 170,000 clones, around 90% seen once. V lost 2 bases, J lost 2 bases, and 9 bases lay in between. Germline CDR1 is KGHSH and CDR2 is LQKENI. The CDR3 sequence is 14 residues long. The sequence was collected from an adult in good health. Sequenced here: peripheral blood, sampled on day 0 of AZD1222 vaccination. The chain couples TRBV18 to TRBJ2-5; possible D gene TRBD1, 6 bases. The CDR3 DNA follows: TGTGCCAGCTCACCATGGACAGCTCAAGAGACCCAGTACTTC. Protein sequence: CASSPWTAQETQYF.